The source of this T cell receptor beta chain is a study of CD8 T cells in ankylosing spondylitis. MiXCR was run by TCRdb on the 5' RACE reads, yielding one entry per CDR3 protein. The table has hundreds of thousands of distinct CDR3 sequences, about 11% seen once. Germline CDR1 SGHAT, CDR2 FQNNGV. CDR3 length: 17 amino acids. Trimming shortened V by 0 bases and J by 0 bases, and 12 bases separated the two germline ends. Study-wide results and limits: Ankylosing spondylitis blood appeared to be characterized by a TCR beta motif of about eight highly homologous variants. Disease-associated clones were CD8+ and fairly uncommon in peripheral blood. Reportedly, matched ankylosing spondylitis synovial fluid was significantly enriched for disease-linked clones.

In regard to this clonotype: The antigen is not known.

This clonotype was obtained from a male donor with ankylosing spondylitis. Sequencing input: blood, either unsorted or a sorted T cell fraction (not recorded which). V and J are TRBV11-2 and TRBJ1-5; possible D gene TRBD1, 6 bases. CDR3 coding DNA: TGTGCCAGCAGCTTAGACAGGGGCGGTTATAGCAATCAGCCCCAGCATTTT. This codes for CASSLDRGGYSNQPQHF.